The rows below give T cell receptor beta chains drawn from one sample of a study of T cell repertoires in aging, cancer and after chemotherapy. Using its own MiXCR run on the multiplex PCR reads, TCRdb lists one record per CDR3 protein. The sample yields about 10,000 distinct CDR3 sequences, about 36% seen once. The sample was blood. The receptors were gathered from a human donor in good health. Each CDR3 is given with its conserved first and last residue. Each record gives: CDR3 DNA, CDR3 protein, clone size, D gene, J gene, V gene. D genes are given only for firm matches. Size tells how often a clone was seen (once, few, many) or the class of an expanded clone, and some rows leave it out.

TGTGCCAGTAGTATAAGGGGCGGGAGGGAGACCCAGTACTTC CASSIRGGRETQYF medium-sized TRBD2 TRBJ2-5 TRBV19
TGTGCCAGCAGCTTGGGGACAAAAAACACCGGGGAGCTGTTTTTT CASSLGTKNTGELFF . . TRBJ2-2 TRBV5-4
TGTGCCATCAGTGAGTCGGGGGGGTCCGACGGGGAGCTGTTTTTT CAISESGGSDGELFF few TRBD2 TRBJ2-2 TRBV10-3
TGTGCCAGCAGTGACTCGTCGGGGGAGTCAAATACGCAGTATTTT CASSDSSGESNTQYF . . TRBJ2-3 TRBV6-4
TGTGCCAGCAGCTTGGCGGGTCGGAGCTCCTACAATGAGCAGTTCTTC CASSLAGRSSYNEQFF few . TRBJ2-1 TRBV5-6
TGTGCCATCAGTATGGGGGGGAGTGGCTACACCTTC CAISMGGSGYTF few . TRBJ1-2 TRBV10-3
TGTGCCAGCAGTTTAACACTAGCGGGGGTTTCCTACGAGCAGTACTTC CASSLTLAGVSYEQYF . TRBD2 TRBJ2-7 TRBV27
TGTGCCAGTAGTATGGAAGGGGCAAGCAATCAGCCCCAGCATTTT CASSMEGASNQPQHF . . TRBJ1-5 TRBV19
TGTGCCAGCCGGCGCTCAATGCGGATGGCAGGGGGAATGAACACTGAAGCTTTCTTT CASRRSMRMAGGMNTEAFF . TRBD1 TRBJ1-1 TRBV6-5
TGTGCCAGCAGCCCTCGACTGGAGGGCCGTTACGAGCAGTACTTC CASSPRLEGRYEQYF few . TRBJ2-7 TRBV13
TGTGCCATGAAGACTGGGGGGGATGACTCCTACAATGAGCAGTTCTTC CAMKTGGDDSYNEQFF . TRBD2 TRBJ2-1 TRBV6-2/TRBV6-3
TGTGCCAGTAGTATAGACGCCAACTCTGGAAACACCATATATTTT CASSIDANSGNTIYF . . TRBJ1-3 TRBV19
TGTGCCAGCAGTGTACCGGGACAGGCCTACGAGCAGTACTTC CASSVPGQAYEQYF few TRBD1 TRBJ2-7 TRBV6-1
TGTGCCAGCAGTTACTCCCAGTTGGAGACCCAGTACTTC CASSYSQLETQYF . . TRBJ2-5 TRBV6-6
TGTGCCAGCAGTGGGCCTCAACTAGCGGGAAAATCCTACGAGCAGTACTTC CASSGPQLAGKSYEQYF . TRBD2 TRBJ2-7 TRBV6-1
TGTGCCAGCAGCTTAGGCCCCCTCACCTACAATGAGCAGTTCTTC CASSLGPLTYNEQFF . . TRBJ2-1 TRBV7-4
TGTGCCAGTAGGGCCCTCAGGGGAAGGCTTACCGGGGAGCTGTTTTTT CASRALRGRLTGELFF . . TRBJ2-2 TRBV19
TGTGCCAGCGGCATAGTCGGCACCGGGGAGCTGTTTTTT CASGIVGTGELFF . . TRBJ2-2 TRBV28
TGTGCCAGCAGTTACGACGACCCGGGACAGGGAGCCTACGAGCAGTACTTC CASSYDDPGQGAYEQYF . TRBD1 TRBJ2-7 TRBV6-2/TRBV6-3
TGTGCCAGCAGCTTGGGCTACAAGTCGGGTGAGACCCGGTACTTC CASSLGYKSGETRYF . . TRBJ2-5 TRBV5-6
TGTGCCAGCAGCTTACTAGCGGAGGTTTCGTTC CASSLLAEVSF . . TRBJ1-2 TRBV12-3/TRBV12-4
TGTGCCACCAGTTCTCCAGTTGTTGCTGCAGATACGCAGTATTTT CATSSPVVAADTQYF . . TRBJ2-3 TRBV24-1
TGTGCCAGCAGACGGGACTCCTTAAGCACAGATACGCAGTATTTT CASRRDSLSTDTQYF . . TRBJ2-3 TRBV6-1
TGTGCCAGCAGTTTCCAGGGTTGGTGGTACTTC CASSFQGWWYF few . TRBJ2-7 TRBV27
TGCAGCGCCGAGCGGGGACGGGACACTGAAGCTTTCTTT CSAERGRDTEAFF . . TRBJ1-1 TRBV29-1
TGTGCCAGCAGCACTTGGGACAGGGGGAACTACGAGCAGTACTTC CASSTWDRGNYEQYF . TRBD1 TRBJ2-7 TRBV6-2/TRBV6-3
TGTGCCACCAGCAGGGGGACCGGGACTAGCGGGAGCTACGAGCAGTACTTC CATSRGTGTSGSYEQYF . TRBD2 TRBJ2-7 TRBV15
TGTGCCAGCAGTTTACTGGGGGTTGGTCAGCCCCAGCATTTT CASSLLGVGQPQHF . . TRBJ1-5 TRBV19
TGTGCCAGTAGTATAGATCGGACAGATACGCAGTATTTT CASSIDRTDTQYF medium-sized . TRBJ2-3 TRBV19
TGTGCCAGCAACGGAGAGGACAGGGGTTACTACAATGAGCAGTTCTTC CASNGEDRGYYNEQFF . TRBD1 TRBJ2-1 TRBV6-6
TGTGCCAGCTCACCACCGTCACAGGTCTACGAGCAGTACTTC CASSPPSQVYEQYF . . TRBJ2-7 TRBV18
TGTGCCAGCAGCCGGGGGGTAAAGGGCGAAAAACTGTTTTTT CASSRGVKGEKLFF few . TRBJ1-4 TRBV5-6
TGTGCCAGTAGTATGGGGGGAGTTAACACTGAAGCTTTCTTT CASSMGGVNTEAFF . . TRBJ1-1 TRBV19
TGTGCCAGCAGTCCCCTCCGGGGACAGAGAATCCCTGAAGCTTTCTTT CASSPLRGQRIPEAFF few TRBD1 TRBJ1-1 TRBV27
TGTGCCAGCAGTTACATCGGATACGAGCAGTACTTC CASSYIGYEQYF few . TRBJ2-7 TRBV6-1
TGTGCCAGCAGTTCGTCCGGGACTAGCGGGAGAGAGACCCAGTACTTC CASSSSGTSGRETQYF few TRBD2 TRBJ2-5 TRBV6-5
TGTGCCAGCAGCTTGGAGTACAGACTCCGAGAGACCCAGTACTTC CASSLEYRLRETQYF . . TRBJ2-5 TRBV11-1
TGTGCCAGCAGTTTACTAGCGGTTGCTAGTAATTCACCCCTCCACTTT CASSLLAVASNSPLHF few . TRBJ1-6 TRBV27
TGTGCCAGCAGCTTAGACCCGGGAGGGGAGGAGACCCAGTACTTC CASSLDPGGEETQYF . TRBD2 TRBJ2-5 TRBV7-2
TGTGCCAGCAGTGAGAAGGACACCGGGGAGCTGTTTTTT CASSEKDTGELFF . . TRBJ2-2 TRBV6-4
TGTGCCAGCAGTTTAAACCCCCTAGTAAGCTCCTACAATGAGCAGTTCTTC CASSLNPLVSSYNEQFF few . TRBJ2-1 TRBV12-3/TRBV12-4
TGTGCCAGCAGTTTTCGGGTACTAGCGGACCCTGGGGCCGGGGAGCTGTTTTTT CASSFRVLADPGAGELFF . TRBD2 TRBJ2-2 TRBV12-3/TRBV12-4
TGTGCCTGGAGCGGGGGGGGCAGGGGGCAAGAGCCCCAGCATTTT CAWSGGGRGQEPQHF few TRBD1 TRBJ1-5 TRBV30
TGTGCCAGCAACCGACGGCCTGACTACAATGAGCAGTTCTTC CASNRRPDYNEQFF . . TRBJ2-1 TRBV6-2/TRBV6-3
TGCAGCGTTTATAAGGACAGGGTAAAAGGCTACACCTTC CSVYKDRVKGYTF medium-sized TRBD1 TRBJ1-2 TRBV29-1
TGTGCCAGCAGCCTGGAACCTTTTGAGAATTCACCCCTCCACTTT CASSLEPFENSPLHF . . TRBJ1-6 TRBV7-2
TGTGCCAGTAGTAGATCACAGGGGGCGGGGGAGACCCAGTACTTC CASSRSQGAGETQYF few TRBD1 TRBJ2-5 TRBV19
TGTGCCAGCAGTTTATCGCTAGCGGGAGTCGAGCAGTACTTC CASSLSLAGVEQYF few TRBD2 TRBJ2-7 TRBV27
TGTGCCAGTAGTATAGCGAACTACAATGAGCAGTTCTTC CASSIANYNEQFF . . TRBJ2-1 TRBV19